These T cell receptor beta chains were read from a single sample in a study of shared clonotypes between healthy human individuals. Sequenced by immunoSEQ multiplex PCR; TCRdb stores in-frame clones only, minus some. The sample carries over a million clones, more than 95% recorded once. The sequenced sample consisted of naive CD4+ T cells sorted from blood. These receptors all stem from a man younger than 45 in good health. Each CDR3 is given with its conserved first and last residue. Fields, in order: clone size, J gene, D gene, V gene, CDR3 DNA, CDR3 protein. The D gene is left open where the match is weak. Clone size is stated in some rows and not others, as once, few, many or a class when expanded.

size: -; J: TRBJ2-7; D: TRBD2; V: TRBV7-8; DNA: TGTGCCAGCAGCTCGGCGGCTAGCGGACTACAATACGAGCAGTACTTC; CDR3: CASSSAASGLQYEQYF
size: -; J: TRBJ1-5; D: -; V: TRBV28; DNA: TGTGCCAGCAGTTACGACAGTATCAATCAGCCCCAGCATTTT; CDR3: CASSYDSINQPQHF
size: few; J: TRBJ2-7; D: TRBD2; V: TRBV5-1; DNA: TGCGCCAGCAGCTTGCCACTAGCGGGGAACTACGAGCAGTACTTC; CDR3: CASSLPLAGNYEQYF
size: -; J: TRBJ1-5; D: -; V: TRBV28; DNA: TGTGCCAGCAGGGACAGAGACCTCTTTCAGCCCCAGCATTTT; CDR3: CASRDRDLFQPQHF
size: -; J: TRBJ2-7; D: -; V: TRBV10-3; DNA: TGTGCCATCAGTGGTGGGGAAATCGACTCTCAGTACGAGCAGTACTTC; CDR3: CAISGGEIDSQYEQYF
size: -; J: TRBJ2-5; D: TRBD1; V: TRBV4-2; DNA: TGTGCCAGCAGCCAAGAGGCCGGGACAGGGGAAGAGACCCAGTACTTC; CDR3: CASSQEAGTGEETQYF
size: -; J: TRBJ1-2; D: -; V: TRBV4-3; DNA: TGCGCCAGCAGCCAAGTATCGCCAGCAAACTATGGCTACACCTTC; CDR3: CASSQVSPANYGYTF
size: -; J: TRBJ1-1; D: -; V: TRBV28; DNA: TGTGCCAGCAGTTTTGGAGGGCCACTCACTGAAGCTTTCTTT; CDR3: CASSFGGPLTEAFF
size: -; J: TRBJ2-5; D: -; V: TRBV2; DNA: TGTGCCAGCAGCTCTCGGGGAGGCGGAGAGACCCAGTACTTC; CDR3: CASSSRGGGETQYF
size: -; J: TRBJ2-7; D: -; V: TRBV5-6; DNA: TGTGCCAGCAGCTTGGCGAGCTCCTACGAGCAGTACTTC; CDR3: CASSLASSYEQYF
size: -; J: TRBJ2-7; D: -; V: TRBV5-4; DNA: TGTGCCAGCAGCTCGCCTCGGGACGAGCAGTACTTC; CDR3: CASSSPRDEQYF
size: -; J: TRBJ1-3; D: -; V: TRBV30; DNA: TGTGCCTGGAACACGGCGAACACCATATATTTT; CDR3: CAWNTANTIYF
size: -; J: TRBJ1-5; D: -; V: TRBV7-9; DNA: TGTGCCAGCAGCTTAGTAGGTTCGGATCAGCCCCAGCATTTT; CDR3: CASSLVGSDQPQHF
size: -; J: TRBJ1-1; D: TRBD1; V: TRBV10-3; DNA: TGTGCCGTCAAACCGGGACAGGGTTTCGACACTGAAGCTTTCTTT; CDR3: CAVKPGQGFDTEAFF
size: once; J: TRBJ2-1; D: TRBD2; V: TRBV9; DNA: TGTGCCAGCAGCGCAGTACGACTGGGACTAGGGGAAAGCGAGCAGTTCTTC; CDR3: CASSAVRLGLGESEQFF
size: -; J: TRBJ2-7; D: TRBD1; V: TRBV5-8; DNA: TGTGCCAGCAGAGACAGGGACGCCCCCTACGAGCAGTACTTC; CDR3: CASRDRDAPYEQYF